These 29 T cell receptor beta chains came from one sample sequenced in a study of spatial heterogeneity in lung cancer. Time point of the sample: blood at routine non-recurrence follow-up after resection. The authors sequenced whole RNA from tumor, nontumor lung or frozen PBMC without sorting. Each CDR3 protein is one row after TCRdb ran MiXCR on the 5' RACE reads. The table lists tens of thousands of distinct CDR3 sequences, 7.4% of them singletons. Sequenced material: PBMCs, taken at follow-up. The source of these receptors is a female donor with early-stage non-small cell lung cancer.

A remark on this clonotype: A read error is possible here, since a much larger clone lies one base away. This chain uses TRBV6-6 with TRBJ1-3; the match to TRBD1 covers 7 bases. The CDR3 consists of 14 residues. Germline assignment: CDR1 MNHNY and CDR2 SVGAGI (reference sequence). CDR3 coding DNA: TGTGCCGGAGGACAGGCGACCTCTGGAATCACCATATATTTT. It yields the protein CAGGQATSGITIYF.

This clonotype appeared many times. The gene calls are TRBV5-6 and TRBJ2-5; 7 bases are a match to TRBD2. The germline CDR1 and CDR2 sequences are SGHDT and YYEEEE. V dropped 0 bases and J dropped 2; count of bases not matched to a gene: 4. CDR3 length: 15 residues. The CDR3 reads CASSLGGTTQETQYF. For the CDR3, the DNA is TGTGCCAGCAGCTTGGGGGGGACTACTCAAGAGACCCAGTACTTC.

This clonotype was detected a few times. This sequence joins TRBV12-3 or TRBV12-4 and TRBJ1-2, with D possibly being TRBD1 (6 bases). The CDR3 is 14 residues long. Trimming shortened V by 8 bases and J by 4 bases, and 17 bases separated the two germline ends. The CDR3 nucleotides are TGTGCCAGCGGTCAGGGGAGGGAAGGCTATGGCTACACCTTC. Translated, it gives CASGQGREGYGYTF.

There are many counts of this clonotype. This chain links TRBV7-6 with TRBJ2-2, with D hard to call. Between the trimmed V and J ends, which lost 1 base and 2 bases, there was a span of 5 bases. CDR1 and CDR2 (germline): SGHVS, FNYEAQ. This CDR3 has 14 amino acids. The CDR3 region has the DNA TGTGCCAGCAGCTTAGGGACCAACACCGGGGAGCTGTTTTTT. This translates into CASSLGTNTGELFF.

This clonotype came up many times. V and J are TRBV6-1 and TRBJ1-5; D is unresolved. The CDR3 extends over 15 amino acids. V dropped 5 bases and J dropped 0 bases, with 11 bases sitting between them. The germline CDR1 and CDR2 sequences are MNHNS and SASEGT. CDR3 in DNA: TGTGCCAGCAGTTGGACGGCAGATAGCAATCAGCCCCAGCATTTT. Its protein is CASSWTADSNQPQHF.

The chain carries TRBV9 and TRBJ1-2, with a weak D call TRBD1 (5 bases). The CDR3 has 15 amino acids. In germline, CDR1 is SGDLS, CDR2 YYNGEE. Trimming pared 2 bases from V and 3 bases from J, leaving 14 bases between. For the CDR3, the DNA is TGTGCCAGCAGCGTGGATGGGGGATACGACTATGGCTACACCTTC. It translates to CASSVDGGYDYGYTF.

This clonotype showed up many times. V and J are TRBV12-5 and TRBJ1-4, with D unclear. This CDR3 region has 15 residues. The germline V gene has CDR1 LGHNT and CDR2 FRNRAP. Trimming left V 1 base short and J 8 bases short, with 14 bases between. In nucleotides, the CDR3 is TGTGCTAGTGGTTTGGCACCCCTTGGTTGGGAAAAACTGTTTTTT. Its protein product is CASGLAPLGWEKLFF.

The sample holds many counts of this clonotype. This rearrangement joins TRBV6-5 to TRBJ2-7; D is perhaps TRBD1 (6 bases). The CDR3 sequence is 17 residues long. Trimming shortened V by 0 bases and J by 7 bases, and 22 bases separated the two germline ends. The germline gives CDR1 MNHEY, CDR2 SVGAGI. Here the CDR3 reads CASSYSNTVRGVAEQYF. The CDR3 DNA reads TGTGCCAGCAGTTACTCGAATACAGTCAGGGGAGTCGCGGAGCAGTACTTC.

The chain couples TRBV12-3 or TRBV12-4 to TRBJ1-5, with 7 bases matching TRBD1. The length of the CDR3 is 13 residues. For the CDR3, the DNA is TGTGCGACAGGGACTTATAGCAATCAGCCCCAGCATTTT. This sequence encodes CATGTYSNQPQHF.

This clonotype was found many times. CDR3: CASSATVGYQETQYF. The CDR3 DNA sequence: TGCGCCAGCAGCGCGACGGTCGGGTACCAAGAGACCCAGTACTTC. The chain combines TRBV5-1 with TRBJ2-5; D unclear. Germline CDR1 SGHRS, CDR2 YFSETQ. Trimming shortened V by 4 bases and J by 0 bases, and 13 bases separated the two germline ends. The CDR3 length is 15 residues. The whole variable domain, filled in from reference TRBV5-1 and TRBJ2-5, reads KAGVTQTPRYLIKTRGQQVTLSCSPISGHRSVSWYQQTPGQGLQFLFEYFSETQRNKGNFPGRFSGRQFSNSRSEMNVSTLELGDSALYLCASSATVGYQETQYFGPGTRLLVL.

This sequence joins TRBV24-1 and TRBJ1-5; 11 nucleotides align to TRBD1. CDR3 length: 15 amino acids. The germline gives CDR1 KGHDR, CDR2 SFDVKD. J was trimmed by 4 bases and V by 3 bases; bases with no gene match: 1. The CDR3 DNA reads as TGTGCCACCAGTGATGGGACAGGGGGGAATCAGCCCCAGCATTTT. This translates into CATSDGTGGNQPQHF.

V and J are TRBV4-2 and TRBJ1-2; D gene unclear. V lost 0 bases to trimming and J lost 11 bases, with 10 bases between them. CDR1 is LGHNA, CDR2 YNFKEQ, per germline. This CDR3 contains 12 residues. DNA of the CDR3: TGTGCCAGCAGCCAAGACGTCTATAGGTACACCTTC. As protein: CASSQDVYRYTF.

This clonotype was observed many times. The chain links TRBV29-1 to TRBJ1-2; possibly TRBD1 for D (6 bases). The V gene's germline CDR1 is SQVTM and CDR2 ANQGSEA. CDR3 size: 12 residues. V was shortened by 8 bases and J by 1 base, with 11 bases between the two germline ends. The CDR3 spells CSTEQGNYGYTF. The DNA for the CDR3 is TGCAGCACCGAACAGGGTAACTATGGCTACACCTTC.

This clonotype was recorded many times. The CDR3, as DNA: TGTGCCAGCAGCTTAGAGACCGTCGGCCCCGTGGCCCAGCATTTT. Protein sequence: CASSLETVGPVAQHF. The chain combines TRBV7-8 with TRBJ1-5; D unresolved. The CDR3 is 15 residues long. Germline V CDR1 and CDR2: SGHVS, FQNEAQ. The V and J ends lost 1 base and 11 bases respectively, with 18 bases between them.

This clonotype was found a few times. This sequence joins TRBV3-1 and TRBJ2-7; possibly TRBD1 for D (6 bases). Trimming took off 1 base at V and 3 bases at J, with 22 bases between the two ends. This CDR3 is built from 18 residues. CDR1 is LGHDT and CDR2 is YNNKEL in the germline V gene (reference sequence). The CDR3 nucleotides read TGTGCCAGCAGCCAAGGAAAGGCACACCTGGGACAAAACTACGAGCAGTACTTC. It is translated as CASSQGKAHLGQNYEQYF.

This clonotype was detected many times. J is TRBJ1-5 and V is TRBV24-1, with D possibly matching TRBD1 (5 bases). Looked up from germline, CDR1 is KGHDR and CDR2 is SFDVKD. V was cut by 5 bases and J by 0 bases, with 10 bases left in between. The CDR3 contains 15 residues. The DNA for the CDR3 is TGTGCCACCAGTGGACCAGGGTATAGCAATCAGCCCCAGCATTTT. This sequence encodes CATSGPGYSNQPQHF.

J is TRBJ1-5 and V is TRBV29-1; TRBD1 is a possible D gene (5 bases). CDR1 and CDR2 from the germline V gene are SQVTM and ANQGSEA. There are 13 residues in the CDR3. CDR3 amino acids: CGVGTYSNQPQHF. The CDR3 bases are TGCGGGGTGGGGACTTATAGCAATCAGCCCCAGCATTTT.

The genes are TRBV20-1 and TRBJ2-5, with TRBD2 identical over 7 bases. CDR3 length equals 14 residues. The trim removed 0 bases at V and 5 bases at J, leaving 6 bases unmatched. From germline, CDR1 is DFQATT and CDR2 SNEGSKA (reference sequence). CDR3 DNA: TGCAGTGCTAGAGATCGAGCGGGGTGGGAGACCCAGTACTTC. It specifies CSARDRAGWETQYF.

This clonotype was recorded many times. V usage is TRBV5-1 and J usage is TRBJ2-3; D could derive from TRBD1 or TRBD2 (5 bases each). Germline values: CDR1 SGHRS, CDR2 YFSETQ. Trimming removed 2 bases at V and 2 bases at J, with 9 bases between. This CDR3 region has 14 residues. DNA of the CDR3: TGCGCCAGCAGCTTATCGGGGACCACAGATACGCAGTATTTT. Amino acid sequence: CASSLSGTTDTQYF.

This CDR3 is CASSPPMGGGKGYTF. CDR3 nucleotide sequence: TGCGCCAGCAGCCCCCCCATGGGAGGGGGCAAAGGCTACACCTTC. The gene calls are TRBV4-1 and TRBJ1-2; 7 bases are a match to TRBD1. The CDR3 extends over 15 amino acids. The germline V gene encodes CDR1 MGHRA and CDR2 YSYEKL. V gave up 4 bases and J gave up 8 bases; unmatched junction bases: 13.

In this sample, this clonotype turned up a few times. This chain connects TRBV5-1 to TRBJ1-6; 7 nucleotides align to TRBD1. The CDR3 totals 13 residues. With V trimmed by 7 bases and J by 7 bases, 5 bases remained unmatched. Germline V gene data show CDR1 as SGHRS and CDR2 as YFSETQ. The CDR3 is CASGTGVNSPLHF. DNA of the CDR3: TGCGCCAGCGGAACAGGGGTAAATTCACCCCTCCACTTT.

The chain uses TRBV20-1 and TRBJ1-5; weak D call: TRBD1 (5 bases). V was pared by 6 bases and J by 7 bases, with 10 bases between. The CDR3 consists of 11 residues. CDR1 is DFQATT, CDR2 SNEGSKA, per germline (reference sequence). CDR3 nucleotides: TGCAGTGCCGCGGGACGGCAGCCCCAGCATTTT. Protein product: CSAAGRQPQHF.

This clonotype was detected ten times or more. The rearrangement uses TRBV5-1 and TRBJ1-1; D call uncertain. The CDR3 has 14 amino acids. CDR1 is SGHRS and CDR2 is YFSETQ in the germline V gene. Trimming shortened V by 1 base and J by 11 bases, and 18 bases separated the two germline ends. CDR3 DNA sequence: TGCGCCAGCAGCTTGAACCCCGGGAATATGCAGGCTTTCTTT. Translated, it gives CASSLNPGNMQAFF.

This clonotype has more than one count but fewer than ten. This chain links TRBV7-2 with TRBJ1-1; D gene unclear. Germline assignment: CDR1 SGHTA and CDR2 FQGNSA. Trimming took 8 bases from V and 0 from J, leaving 7 bases between them. This CDR3 is 12 amino acids long. The CDR3 region is CASSLMNTEAFF. The CDR3 coding sequence is TGTGCCAGCTCCCTTATGAACACTGAAGCTTTCTTT. Based on the CDR3 plus reference TRBV7-2 and TRBJ1-1, the full variable domain is GAGVSQSPSNKVTEKGKDVELRCDPISGHTALYWYRQSLGQGLEFLIYFQGNSAPDKSGLPSDRFSAERTGGSVSTLTIQRTQQEDSAVYLCASSLMNTEAFFGQGTRLTVV.

This clonotype was recorded many times. The chain links TRBV10-3 to TRBJ1-5, with D tentatively TRBD1 (5 bases). This CDR3 contains 15 residues. Trimming stripped 8 bases from V and 6 bases from J, with 20 bases between. CDR1 and CDR2 from the germline V gene are ENHRY and SYGVKD. In DNA form, the CDR3 reads TGTGCCATCTCCCAAACCCAGGGTAACTTTCAGCCCCAGCATTTT. Residues: CAISQTQGNFQPQHF.

This clonotype was recorded many times. The chain combines TRBV20-1 with TRBJ2-3; TRBD1 matches at 9 bases. This CDR3 is built from 13 residues. Trimming removed 6 bases from V and 3 bases from J; junction bases left unmatched: 4. From germline, CDR1 is DFQATT and CDR2 SNEGSKA (reference sequence). The CDR3 region has the DNA TGCAGTGCCGGGACAGGGAGTACAGATACGCAGTATTTT. Its protein is CSAGTGSTDTQYF.

There are many counts of this clonotype. This rearrangement joins TRBV7-9 to TRBJ1-6; TRBD1 might be the D (6 bases). Germline CDR1 and CDR2: SEHNR and FQNEAQ (reference sequence). Trimming removed 3 bases from V and 7 bases from J, with 7 bases in between. The CDR3 runs 13 residues. The CDR3 bases are TGTGCCAGCAGCTTCGGACAGAATTCACCCCTCCACTTT. Amino acid sequence: CASSFGQNSPLHF. Full variable domain (outside the CDR3, taken from reference TRBV7-9 and TRBJ1-6): DTGVSQNPRHKITKRGQNVTFRCDPISEHNRLYWYRQTLGQGPEFLTYFQNEAQLEKSRLLSDRFSAERPKGSFSTLEIQRTEQGDSAMYLCASSFGQNSPLHFGNGTRLTVT.

This clonotype was seen a handful of times. This sequence joins TRBV5-1 and TRBJ2-5; no reliable D call. Germline V lookup: CDR1 SGHRS, CDR2 YFSETQ. CDR3 length: 15 residues. Trimming stripped 0 bases from V and 3 bases from J, with 12 bases between. The CDR3 DNA reads TGCGCCAGCAGCTTGGGGACCAGCCGAGAAGAGACCCAGTACTTC. Protein: CASSLGTSREETQYF.

The sample holds a few counts of this clonotype. This rearrangement joins TRBV5-1 to TRBJ2-2; a weak D match, TRBD2 (5 bases). From germline, CDR1 is SGHRS and CDR2 YFSETQ. There are 16 residues in the CDR3. The V end was cut by 5 bases, the J end by 0 bases, with 14 bases between. The CDR3 DNA follows: TGCGCCAGCAGTATGTTAAGGGAGTCGAACACCGGGGAGCTGTTTTTT. It yields the protein CASSMLRESNTGELFF.